This TCR beta chain is from a study of Graves' ophthalmopathy and Graves' hyperthyroidism. This clonotype was observed a few times. Its specificity is not known. This CDR3 comprises 13 residues. From germline, CDR1 is SGHVS and CDR2 FQNEAQ. The V gene lost 1 base and the J gene lost 3 bases, with 6 bases spanning the gap. As the template, RNA transcripts were used to amplify TCR beta CDR3 regions. HTBI primers were used in a first-round RT-PCR, which preceded a second-round multiplex PCR. One entry per CDR3 protein results from TCRdb running MiXCR on the multiplex PCR reads. The sample lists roughly 160,000 distinct CDR3 sequences; just under 40% were seen once. The study, taken as a whole, reports: In blood, most expanded thyroid clonotypes above 0.001 frequency were also detected.

The material sequenced was peripheral blood. The rearrangement uses TRBV7-8 and TRBJ2-5; no clear D gene. This receptor was taken from a man aged 30-40 years with Graves' ophthalmopathy. CDR3 residues: CASSLVIEETQYF. Written as DNA, the CDR3 is TGTGCCAGCAGCTTAGTGATAGAAGAGACCCAGTACTTC.